This T cell receptor beta chain was recovered during a study of blood T cells in healthy people across ages. This clonotype was observed a handful of times. This CDR3 region has 9 residues. Germline CDR1 reads MNHEY; CDR2 reads SMNVEV (reference sequence). The V and J ends lost 7 bases and 6 bases respectively, with 3 bases between them. Primed by a sample-barcoded 5' primer and a J-beta primer mix, a second PCR proceeded for about 6 to 12 cycles. TCRdb redid the calling of the 5' RACE reads with MiXCR, one entry per CDR3 protein. The profile shows about a million distinct CDR3 sequences, roughly half of them singletons.

Sequences were obtained from blood. The TCR comes from a woman aged 60-75 years in good health. The J gene is TRBJ1-2, the V gene TRBV27, with D hard to call. The CDR3 DNA reads as TGTGCCAGCAATAATGGCTACACCTTC. Encoded protein: CASNNGYTF.